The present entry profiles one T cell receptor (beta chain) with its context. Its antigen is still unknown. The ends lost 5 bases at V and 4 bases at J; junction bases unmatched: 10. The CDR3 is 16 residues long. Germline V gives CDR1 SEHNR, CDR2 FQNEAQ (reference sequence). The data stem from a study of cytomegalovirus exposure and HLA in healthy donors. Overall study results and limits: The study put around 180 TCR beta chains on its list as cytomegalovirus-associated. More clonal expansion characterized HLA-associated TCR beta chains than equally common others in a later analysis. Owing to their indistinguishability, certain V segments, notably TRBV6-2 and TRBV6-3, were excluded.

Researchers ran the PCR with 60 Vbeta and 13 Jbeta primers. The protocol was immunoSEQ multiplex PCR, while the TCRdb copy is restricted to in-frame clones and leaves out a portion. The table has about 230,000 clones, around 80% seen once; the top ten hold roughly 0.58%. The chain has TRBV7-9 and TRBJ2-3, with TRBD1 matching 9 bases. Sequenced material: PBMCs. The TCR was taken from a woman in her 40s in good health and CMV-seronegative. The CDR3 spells CASSPWTGVDPDTQYF. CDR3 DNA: TGTGCCAGCAGCCCCTGGACAGGGGTGGATCCAGATACGCAGTATTTT.